These 25 T cell receptor beta chains originate from one sample sequenced in a study of blood T cell repertoires in COVID-19. Method: immunoSEQ multiplex PCR; TCRdb's copy keeps in-frame clones and lacks some. The sample consists of 250,000 to 300,000 clones, approximately 83% of them appearing once. The sequencing sample was made of PBMCs or T cells enriched from blood (not recorded which). Receptor source: a woman between 45 and 60 years old who had recovered from COVID-19.

The chain recombines TRBV28 with TRBJ1-4; 12 positions agree with TRBD1. With 6 bases clipped from V and 0 bases from J, the junction kept 5 bases outside the gene matches. CDR3 length: 17 residues. CDR1 is MDHEN and CDR2 is SYDVKM in the germline V gene. CDR3 residues: CASRDRDRGPTNEKLFF. CDR3 DNA: TGTGCCAGCAGGGACCGGGACAGGGGGCCAACTAATGAAAAACTGTTTTTT.

The chain joins TRBV27 to TRBJ1-2; D gene uncertain. This CDR3 region has 14 residues. CDR1 MNHEY and CDR2 SMNVEV come from the germline V gene (reference sequence). V was cut by 2 bases and J by 1 base, with 8 bases left in between. CDR3 bases: TGTGCCAGCAGTTTAATGGGCAGTAACTATGGCTACACCTTC. Translating it yields CASSLMGSNYGYTF.

Only a few counts were recorded for this clone. The chain has TRBV5-1 and TRBJ2-1; D is perhaps TRBD2 (5 bases). CDR1 is SGHRS and CDR2 is YFSETQ in the germline V gene. CDR3 size: 16 residues. With 2 bases removed from V and 0 bases from J, the gap between germline ends came to 12 bases. The CDR3: CASSFQPGSSYNEQFF. The CDR3 DNA sequence: TGCGCCAGCAGCTTTCAACCGGGGAGCTCCTACAATGAGCAGTTCTTC.

CDR3: CASRNSGGTEAFF. The DNA of the CDR3 is TGTGCCAGCAGAAACTCAGGAGGAACTGAAGCTTTCTTT. The chain is built from TRBV11-2 and TRBJ1-1; no clear D. This CDR3 comprises 13 residues. V lost 6 bases to trimming and J lost 5 bases, with 13 bases between them. Germline V gene sequence: CDR1 SGHAT, CDR2 FQNNGV.

This chain joins TRBV2 and TRBJ2-1; 11 bases map to TRBD2. In germline, CDR1 is SNHLY, CDR2 FYNNEI. The trim removed 6 bases at V and 6 bases at J, leaving 7 bases unmatched. The CDR3 runs 15 residues. The chain's CDR3 is CASRGLAEGGNEQFF. The CDR3 nucleotides read TGTGCCAGCAGGGGACTAGCGGAAGGGGGCAATGAGCAGTTCTTC.

This chain uses TRBV19 with TRBJ2-1; TRBD1 aligns across 9 bases. The CDR3 contains 15 residues. In germline, CDR1 is LNHDA, CDR2 SQIVND (reference sequence). V gave up 7 bases and J gave up 4 bases; unmatched junction bases: 8. This chain's CDR3 is CASKLGTGFYNEQFF. The CDR3 bases are TGTGCCAGTAAACTCGGGACAGGGTTTTACAATGAGCAGTTCTTC.

The chain is built from TRBV9 and TRBJ2-1, with 8 bases lining up with TRBD1. Looked up from germline, CDR1 is SGDLS and CDR2 is YYNGEE. This CDR3 is built from 15 residues. Germline trimming cut 1 base from V and 5 bases from J; bases unmatched to any gene: 5. The CDR3 loop is CASSVQDRENNEQFF. The CDR3 DNA reads TGTGCCAGCAGCGTACAGGACAGGGAGAACAATGAGCAGTTCTTC.

A few counts support this clone. This chain links TRBV19 with TRBJ2-5; 10 bases agree with TRBD1. CDR3 length: 16 residues. V lost 1 base, J lost 3 bases, and 5 bases stayed unmatched. CDR1 is LNHDA and CDR2 is SQIVND in the germline V gene (reference sequence). The CDR3 coding sequence is TGTGCCAGTAGTATAGGCGCGGGGACAGGGGAAGAGACCCAGTACTTC. Its translation: CASSIGAGTGEETQYF.

V gene TRBV5-1 combines with J gene TRBJ2-7; TRBD2 might be the D (5 bases). Germline V gene data show CDR1 as SGHRS and CDR2 as YFSETQ. The length of the CDR3 is 14 residues. Trimming left V 0 bases short and J 3 bases short, with 10 bases between. CDR3 sequence (DNA): TGCGCCAGCAGCTTGGCCGCGGGTCTCTACGAGCAGTACTTC. It yields the protein CASSLAAGLYEQYF.

The V gene is TRBV5-6, the J gene TRBJ2-5, with 9 bases identical to TRBD2. This CDR3 is built from 16 residues. With V trimmed by 6 bases and J by 4 bases, 13 bases remained unmatched. Germline V gene lookup returns CDR1 SGHDT and CDR2 YYEEEE. The CDR3 DNA reads TGTGCCAGCAACGAGTGGGGACTAGCTACTCCAGAGACCCAGTACTTC. As protein: CASNEWGLATPETQYF.

This chain links TRBV11-3 with TRBJ2-1, with unresolved D. Trimming removed 4 bases from V and 7 bases from J, with 11 bases in between. The CDR3 contains 13 residues. Germline V gives CDR1 SGHNT, CDR2 YENEEA. The CDR3 DNA follows: TGTGCCAGCAGCTCCCTGTCCCAGAATGAGCAGTTCTTC. It is translated as CASSSLSQNEQFF.

This chain joins TRBV27 and TRBJ2-1; D is unclear. The germline CDR1 and CDR2 sequences are MNHEY and SMNVEV (reference sequence). This CDR3 is 13 amino acids long. The V and J ends lost 2 bases and 10 bases respectively, with 12 bases between them. The CDR3 DNA reads as TGTGCCAGCAGTTTACGGGTCCAAGGCGAGCAGTTCTTC. This encodes CASSLRVQGEQFF.

The chain links TRBV6-5 to TRBJ2-2; D is possibly TRBD2 (6 bases). Germline lookup yields CDR1 MNHEY and CDR2 SVGAGI. The germline V and J ends were trimmed by 4 bases and 8 bases, with 14 bases remaining between them. This CDR3 has 14 amino acids. CDR3 sequence reads: CASSLGGLEGELFF. The CDR3 region has the DNA TGTGCCAGCAGTTTGGGGGGACTGGAAGGGGAGCTGTTTTTT.

The table lists this clone with a count of one. Other nucleotide sequences in the sample specify the same CDR3. V is TRBV30 and J is TRBJ2-1; D is ambiguous. The CDR3 is 12 residues long. CDR1 GTSNPN and CDR2 SVGIG come from the germline V gene (reference sequence). Trimming shortened V by 5 bases and J by 2 bases, and 7 bases separated the two germline ends. The CDR3 is CAWSGAYNEQFF. CDR3 coding DNA: TGTGCCTGGTCTGGAGCCTACAATGAGCAGTTCTTC.

The J gene is TRBJ2-4, the V gene TRBV6-4; D unresolved. Between the trimmed V and J ends, which lost 6 bases and 7 bases, there was a span of 10 bases. Germline CDR1 MRHNA, CDR2 SNTAGT. This CDR3 is built from 12 residues. The CDR3 coding sequence is TGTGCCAGCAGCCCCGACGGGAACATTCAGTACTTC. The encoded protein is CASSPDGNIQYF.

The chain recombines TRBV27 with TRBJ1-1; unclear D gene. Germline CDR1 reads MNHEY; CDR2 reads SMNVEV (reference sequence). V dropped 1 base and J dropped 1 base, with 16 bases sitting between them. This CDR3 region has 17 residues. CDR3 loop: CASSLLTALGPNTEAFF. DNA for the CDR3: TGTGCCAGCAGTTTATTAACAGCACTTGGCCCGAACACTGAAGCTTTCTTT.

This clone was detected only once. The J gene is TRBJ1-2, the V gene TRBV28; no clear D. V lost 6 bases to trimming and J lost 0 bases, with 8 bases between them. This CDR3 spans 13 amino acids. Per the germline V gene, CDR1 is MDHEN and CDR2 is SYDVKM. CDR3 residues: CASSSNPNYGYTF. The CDR3 DNA reads TGTGCCAGCAGCTCTAACCCTAACTATGGCTACACCTTC.

This clone was found many times. V gene TRBV2 combines with J gene TRBJ1-4, with 7 bases fitting TRBD1. This CDR3 comprises 15 residues. The junction had 5 bases not matched to a gene; V was cut back by 4 bases and J by 3 bases. Germline assignment: CDR1 SNHLY and CDR2 FYNNEI. CDR3: CASSGGGAPNEKLFF. CDR3 coding DNA: TGTGCCAGCAGTGGAGGGGGCGCGCCTAATGAAAAACTGTTTTTT.

A single count supports this clone. At the DNA level, this CDR3 is encoded by other sequences in the same sample as well. The chain recombines TRBV18 with TRBJ1-5; 10 nucleotides match TRBD1. After removal of 5 bases from V and 3 bases from J, the junction contained 4 bases not matched to a gene. Germline CDR1 is KGHSH and CDR2 is LQKENI. The CDR3 runs 15 residues. The CDR3 region has the DNA TGTGCCAGCTCAGGACAGGGGGGATTCAATCAGCCCCAGCATTTT. Protein: CASSGQGGFNQPQHF.

This chain links TRBV3-1 (or the pseudogene TRBV3-2) with TRBJ1-2; D gene ambiguous. The germline V gene encodes CDR1 LGHDT and CDR2 YNNKEL (reference sequence). The germline V and J ends were trimmed by 1 base and 4 bases, with 4 bases remaining between them. The CDR3 length is 12 residues. The CDR3, as DNA: TGTGCCAGCAGCCAAGGAGTCTATGGCTACACCTTC. It is translated as CASSQGVYGYTF.

This clone was counted between two and nine times. This sequence joins TRBV3-1 (or the pseudogene TRBV3-2) and TRBJ1-2; TRBD1 matches 8 bases. CDR1 and CDR2 from the germline V gene are LGHDT and YNNKEL (reference sequence). The J segment lost 2 bases and the V segment lost 0 bases, leaving 20 bases of the junction unmatched. The CDR3 has 21 amino acids. Here the CDR3 reads CASSQDSLLQGGKEMNYGYTF. The CDR3 bases are TGTGCCAGCAGCCAAGATAGCCTATTACAGGGGGGTAAAGAGATGAACTATGGCTACACCTTC.

J is TRBJ2-3 and V is TRBV5-4; the match to TRBD2 covers 13 bases. Germline V gives CDR1 SGHNT, CDR2 YYREEE (reference sequence). This CDR3 is built from 16 residues. V was pared by 4 bases and J by 2 bases, with 4 bases of the junction left unmatched. CDR3 DNA sequence: TGTGCCAGCAGCGTTGGGACTAGCGGGGTCACAGATACGCAGTATTTT. Translated, it gives CASSVGTSGVTDTQYF.

The CDR3 region has the DNA TGTGCCAGCAGCCAACACGACTCGCATAGCAATCAGCCCCAGCATTTT. Its protein product is CASSQHDSHSNQPQHF. The chain joins TRBV4-2 to TRBJ1-5; D is ambiguous. Germline V gene data show CDR1 as LGHNA and CDR2 as YNFKEQ. The CDR3 is 16 residues long. V was pared by 2 bases and J by 0 bases, with 11 bases between.

The chain is built from TRBV25-1 and TRBJ1-2, with 7 bases identical to TRBD1. CDR3 length equals 14 residues. J lost 3 bases, V lost 6 bases, and 7 bases had no gene match. In germline, CDR1 is MGHDK, CDR2 SYGVNS. Here the CDR3 DNA reads TGTGCCAGCAGAAACAGGGGCCAGGACTATGGCTACACCTTC. Protein sequence: CASRNRGQDYGYTF.

CDR3 DNA: TGTGCCAGCAAGGGCAGGGCCCCCTTGAGGAATTCACCCCTCCACTTT. Amino acids: CASKGRAPLRNSPLHF. V usage is TRBV2 and J usage is TRBJ1-6; D possibly corresponds to TRBD1 (5 bases). This CDR3 contains 16 residues. V dropped 7 bases and J dropped 7 bases, with 20 bases sitting between them. Germline lookup yields CDR1 SNHLY and CDR2 FYNNEI.